This TCR beta chain came from a study of Graves' ophthalmopathy and Graves' hyperthyroidism. Study-wide points: Also, most clonotypes expanded in the thyroid above 0.001 frequency appeared in blood.

Amplification of TCR beta CDR3 regions used RNA transcripts. HTBI-primed RT-PCR formed the first round, and a multiplex PCR formed the second. TCRdb called the multiplex PCR reads again in MiXCR, with one record for every CDR3 protein. The repertoire includes hundreds of thousands of distinct CDR3 sequences, over 40% of them detected once, and 2.5% to 3.5% sits in the top ten. The V end lost 5 bases, the J end lost 4 bases, and 11 bases lay between the germline ends. Germline V CDR1 and CDR2: SNHLY, FYNNEI. The CDR3 is made up of 13 amino acids. At least ten counts were recorded for this clonotype. Its specificity is not known.

The sequence came from an adult man with Graves' ophthalmopathy. Material for sequencing was peripheral blood. The J gene is TRBJ1-2, the V gene TRBV2; possibly TRBD1 for D (6 bases). The CDR3 region is CASSRGPSYGYTF. The CDR3 coding sequence is TGTGCCAGCAGTCGGGGGCCTAGCTATGGCTACACCTTC.